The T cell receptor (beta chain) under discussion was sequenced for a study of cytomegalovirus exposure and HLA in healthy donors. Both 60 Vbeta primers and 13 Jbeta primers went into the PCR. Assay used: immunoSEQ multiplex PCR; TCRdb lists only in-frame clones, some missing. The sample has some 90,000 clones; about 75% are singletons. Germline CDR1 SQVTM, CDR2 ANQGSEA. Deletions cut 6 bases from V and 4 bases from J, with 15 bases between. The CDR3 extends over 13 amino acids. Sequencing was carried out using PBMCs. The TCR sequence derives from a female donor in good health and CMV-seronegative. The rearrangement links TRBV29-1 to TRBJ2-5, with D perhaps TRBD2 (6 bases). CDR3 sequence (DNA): TGCAGCGTGGGACCCTTAGCGGCAGAGACCCAGTACTTC. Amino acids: CSVGPLAAETQYF. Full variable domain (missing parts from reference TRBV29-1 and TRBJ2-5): SAVISQKPSRDICQRGTSLTIQCQVDSQVTMMFWYRQQPGQSLTLIATANQGSEATYESGFVIDKFPISRPNLTFSTLTVSNMSPEDSSIYLCSVGPLAAETQYFGPGTRLLVL.